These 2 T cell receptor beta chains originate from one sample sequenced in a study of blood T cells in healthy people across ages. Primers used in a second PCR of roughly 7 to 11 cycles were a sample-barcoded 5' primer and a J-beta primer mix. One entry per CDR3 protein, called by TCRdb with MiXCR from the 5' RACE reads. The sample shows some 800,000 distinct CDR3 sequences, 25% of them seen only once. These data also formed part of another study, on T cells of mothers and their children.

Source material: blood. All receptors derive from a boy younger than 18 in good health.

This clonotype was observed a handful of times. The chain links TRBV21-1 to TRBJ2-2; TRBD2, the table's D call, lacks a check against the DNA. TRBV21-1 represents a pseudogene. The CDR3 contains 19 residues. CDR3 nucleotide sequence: TGTGCCAGCATGGACAATTCCGGGACTAGCGGGTTCCCGTCCGGGGAGCTGTTTTTT. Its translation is CASMDNSGTSGFPSGELFF.

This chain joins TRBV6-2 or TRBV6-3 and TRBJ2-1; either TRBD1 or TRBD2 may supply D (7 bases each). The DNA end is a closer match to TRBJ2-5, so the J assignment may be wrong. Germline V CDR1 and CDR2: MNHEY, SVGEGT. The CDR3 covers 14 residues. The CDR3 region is CASRKARGGETQYF. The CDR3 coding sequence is TGTGCCAGCAGAAAGGCCAGGGGGGGCGAGACCCAGTACTTC.